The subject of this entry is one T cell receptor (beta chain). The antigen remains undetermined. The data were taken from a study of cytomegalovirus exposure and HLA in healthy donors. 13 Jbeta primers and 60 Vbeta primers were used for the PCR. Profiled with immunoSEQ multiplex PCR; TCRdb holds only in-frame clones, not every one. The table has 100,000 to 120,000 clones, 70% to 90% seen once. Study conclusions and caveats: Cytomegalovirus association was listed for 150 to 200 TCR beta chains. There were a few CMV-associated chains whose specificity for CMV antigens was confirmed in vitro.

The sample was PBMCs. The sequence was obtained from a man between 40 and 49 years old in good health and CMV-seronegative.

CDR3 in amino acids: CASSLDRLAGGRSSYNEQFF. As DNA, the CDR3 is TGCGCCAGCAGCTTGGACAGACTAGCGGGGGGTCGTAGCTCCTACAATGAGCAGTTCTTC. This chain uses TRBV5-1 with TRBJ2-1, with 13 bases identical to TRBD2. CDR3 length: 20 amino acids. V was clipped by 0 bases and J by 0 bases; unmatched bases: 9. Germline V gives CDR1 SGHRS, CDR2 YFSETQ.